One sample yielded the 17 T cell receptor beta chains listed below, sequenced in a study of blood T cell repertoires in COVID-19. Sequencing was performed with immunoSEQ multiplex PCR; in TCRdb, only in-frame clones are kept and a portion is missing. The repertoire consists of around 70,000 clones, with about nine tenths occurring once and the leading ten covering about 6.6%. Source material: peripheral blood. The receptors derive from a man aged 45-65 years with active COVID-19.

The V call is TRBV5-1, the J call TRBJ1-1; D perhaps matches TRBD1 (6 bases). There are 16 residues in the CDR3. Per the germline V gene, CDR1 is SGHRS and CDR2 is YFSETQ. The V gene lost 1 base and the J gene lost 3 bases, with 16 bases spanning the gap. CDR3 coding DNA: TGCGCCAGCAGCTTGACAGGGTCGGGCTTGGACACTGAAGCTTTCTTT. It translates to CASSLTGSGLDTEAFF.

The rearrangement joins TRBV11-2 to TRBJ2-2, with TRBD2 as a possible D gene (6 bases). Germline CDR1 is SGHAT and CDR2 is FQNNGV. The V end was cut by 4 bases, the J end by 3 bases, with 12 bases between. The CDR3 loop spans 15 amino acids. In nucleotides, the CDR3 is TGTGCCAGCAGCTACTTAGCGGTGGACACCGGGGAGCTGTTTTTT. It codes for CASSYLAVDTGELFF.

The chain links TRBV28 to TRBJ2-7, with 7 bases matching TRBD1. This CDR3 is 11 amino acids long. The junction had 2 bases not matched to a gene; V was cut back by 9 bases and J by 3 bases. Germline V gives CDR1 MDHEN, CDR2 SYDVKM. The CDR3 loop reads CASSGGYEQYF. The CDR3 DNA follows: TGTGCCAGTTCAGGGGGCTACGAGCAGTACTTC.

Written as DNA, the CDR3 is TGTGCCAGCAGCTTGGACAGGGGGAATGAAGCTTTCTTT. Encoded protein: CASSLDRGNEAFF. The V gene is TRBV28, the J gene TRBJ1-1; 10 bases line up with TRBD1. The ends lost 6 bases at V and 7 bases at J; junction bases unmatched: 5. Per the germline V gene, CDR1 is MDHEN and CDR2 is SYDVKM. CDR3 length: 13 residues.

The chain is built from TRBV7-9 and TRBJ2-1; 7 nucleotides agree with TRBD1. CDR3 length equals 14 residues. V dropped 11 bases and J dropped 6; count of bases not matched to a gene: 13. In germline, CDR1 is SEHNR, CDR2 FQNEAQ (reference sequence). Here the CDR3 reads CAGESGQPRNEQFF. CDR3 coding DNA: TGTGCCGGAGAATCGGGACAGCCTCGCAATGAGCAGTTCTTC.

This clone was seen a single time. The chain has TRBV28 and TRBJ1-4; 10 bases are shared with TRBD1. Germline trimming cut 5 bases from V and 7 bases from J; bases unmatched to any gene: 7. The CDR3 sequence is 15 residues long. The germline V gene encodes CDR1 MDHEN and CDR2 SYDVKM. The CDR3, as DNA: TGTGCCAGCAGTGTCGCCGGGACAGGGGCTGAAAAACTGTTTTTT. Protein product: CASSVAGTGAEKLFF.

The rearrangement uses TRBV28 and TRBJ1-2; weak D call: TRBD1 (5 bases). CDR3 length: 14 amino acids. With 5 bases removed from V and 7 bases from J, the gap between germline ends came to 17 bases. CDR1 is MDHEN, CDR2 SYDVKM, per germline. The CDR3 here is CASSPPGYVAGYTF. CDR3 coding DNA: TGTGCCAGCAGTCCTCCAGGGTATGTGGCTGGCTACACCTTC.

This clone was seen once. The chain has TRBV2 and TRBJ1-1; D unresolved. The CDR3 extends over 13 amino acids. V was shortened by 4 bases and J by 5 bases, with 11 bases between the two germline ends. Germline V gene data show CDR1 as SNHLY and CDR2 as FYNNEI. CDR3 residues: CASSGARETEAFF. The DNA for the CDR3 is TGTGCCAGCAGTGGGGCGCGGGAAACTGAAGCTTTCTTT.

The rearrangement uses TRBV6-1 and TRBJ1-5; TRBD1 might be the D (5 bases). The germline CDR1 and CDR2 sequences are MNHNS and SASEGT. The CDR3 spans 16 residues. V lost 2 bases and J lost 0, with 11 bases in between. The chain's CDR3 is CASSEQGHNSNQPQHF. CDR3 DNA sequence: TGTGCCAGCAGTGAACAAGGACATAATAGCAATCAGCCCCAGCATTTT.

The rearrangement joins TRBV7-2 to TRBJ1-1; 7 bases map to TRBD1. Looked up from germline, CDR1 is SGHTA and CDR2 is FQGNSA. The V gene end was trimmed by 5 bases and the J gene end by 1 base; junction bases not matched to a gene: 7. The CDR3 loop spans 15 amino acids. CDR3 region: CASSPDRASNTEAFF. Written as DNA, the CDR3 is TGTGCCAGCAGCCCAGACAGGGCCTCGAACACTGAAGCTTTCTTT.

The CDR3 coding sequence is TGTGCCAGCAGTTACGCCGTCGACAGCATGAACACTGAAGCTTTCTTT. Its translation: CASSYAVDSMNTEAFF. This chain joins TRBV28 and TRBJ1-1; a possible D gene is TRBD1 (5 bases). The V gene lost 4 bases and the J gene lost 0 bases, with 15 bases spanning the gap. Germline V gene data show CDR1 as MDHEN and CDR2 as SYDVKM. The CDR3 spans 16 residues.

The V gene is TRBV9, the J gene TRBJ2-3, with 8 bases aligning to TRBD2. Germline V gene sequence: CDR1 SGDLS, CDR2 YYNGEE. Trimming took 0 bases from V and 3 from J; bases not matched to a gene: 9. The CDR3 is 17 amino acids. CDR3 amino acids: CASSVGGTGGLTDTQYF. CDR3 coding DNA: TGTGCCAGCAGCGTAGGTGGAACGGGAGGGTTAACAGATACGCAGTATTTT.

The V and J genes are TRBV19 and TRBJ1-1; perhaps TRBD1 as D (5 bases). The V and J ends lost 4 bases and 10 bases respectively, with 19 bases between them. CDR1 is LNHDA and CDR2 is SQIVND in the germline V gene (reference sequence). The CDR3 covers 14 residues. This chain's CDR3 is CASSNVGSPRAAFF. The CDR3 nucleotides read TGTGCCAGTAGTAACGTCGGAAGCCCCAGGGCAGCTTTCTTT.

The chain is built from TRBV6-2 or TRBV6-3 and TRBJ1-1, with TRBD1 as a possible D gene (6 bases). Germline lookup yields CDR1 MNHEY and CDR2 SVGEGT. The CDR3 length is 15 residues. Between the trimmed V and J ends, which lost 1 base and 6 bases, there was a span of 15 bases. The CDR3 nucleotides read TGTGCCAGCAGTTACTACGGGGGGCAGAGATCTGAAGCTTTCTTT. Residues: CASSYYGGQRSEAFF.

The V call is TRBV6-5, the J call TRBJ1-4; tentatively, D is TRBD1 (6 bases). Trimming cost V 5 bases and J 7 bases, with 17 bases left between them. CDR3 length: 15 amino acids. Germline lookup yields CDR1 MNHEY and CDR2 SVGAGI. This CDR3 is CASSSGGARGEKLFF. DNA of the CDR3: TGTGCCAGCAGTAGTGGGGGGGCGCGGGGTGAAAAACTGTTTTTT.

V and J are TRBV28 and TRBJ1-2; 8 nucleotides line up with TRBD1. V was pared by 7 bases and J by 4 bases, with 2 bases of the junction left unmatched. Germline CDR1 and CDR2: MDHEN and SYDVKM. This CDR3 comprises 12 residues. Written as DNA, the CDR3 is TGTGCCAGCACCGGGACAGGCTATGGCTACACCTTC. Translating it yields CASTGTGYGYTF.

Within the sample, this clone is medium-sized. The chain uses TRBV5-5 and TRBJ2-7, with D perhaps TRBD2 (5 bases). Germline CDR1 and CDR2: SGHKS and YYEKEE (reference sequence). The ends were cut back, 2 bases at V and 1 base at J, with 16 bases in the middle. This CDR3 is built from 16 residues. CDR3 sequence (DNA): TGTGCCAGCAGCTTTGGGAGCCTGCTGGGATCCTACGAGCAGTACTTC. This codes for CASSFGSLLGSYEQYF.